These T cell receptor beta chains were read from a single sample in a study of cytomegalovirus exposure and HLA in healthy donors. Libraries were prepared by immunoSEQ multiplex PCR; TCRdb keeps only in-frame clonotypes and omits some of them. The sample lists roughly 150,000 clones; 64% were seen once. Sequencing was done on a sample of PBMCs. These receptors all stem from a woman in her twenties or thirties in good health and CMV-seropositive. CDR3s include the opening cysteine and the closing phenylalanine or tryptophan. Fields, in order: J gene, D gene, V gene, CDR3 DNA, CDR3 protein. The D gene is left open where the match is weak.

J gene: TRBJ2-3
D gene: .
V gene: TRBV30
CDR3 DNA: TGTGCCCTCGGTGTAGGGGGCACAGATACGCAGTATTTT
CDR3 protein: CALGVGGTDTQYF

J gene: TRBJ2-5
D gene: .
V gene: TRBV20-1
CDR3 DNA: TGCAGTGCTAGGCATAGAGAGACCCAGTACTTC
CDR3 protein: CSARHRETQYF

J gene: TRBJ2-2
D gene: TRBD2
V gene: TRBV20-1
CDR3 DNA: TGCAGTGCTCGGGGGGCCGGGGAGCTGTTTTTT
CDR3 protein: CSARGAGELFF

J gene: TRBJ2-1
D gene: TRBD2
V gene: TRBV5-1
CDR3 DNA: TGCGCCAGCAGCCCTAGCGGGAGTTACTCCTACAATGAGCAGTTCTTC
CDR3 protein: CASSPSGSYSYNEQFF

J gene: TRBJ1-1
D gene: .
V gene: TRBV5-4
CDR3 DNA: TGTGCCAGCAGCTTACCAGACCGGGGTCGGACTGAAGCTTTCTTT
CDR3 protein: CASSLPDRGRTEAFF

J gene: TRBJ1-1
D gene: .
V gene: TRBV5-1
CDR3 DNA: TGCGCCAGCAGCTTGGCGACTGATTTCATGAACACTGAAGCTTTCTTT
CDR3 protein: CASSLATDFMNTEAFF

J gene: TRBJ1-1
D gene: .
V gene: TRBV30
CDR3 DNA: TGTGCCTGGAGTCTGTCCCGGGGGGGTACTGAAGCTTTCTTT
CDR3 protein: CAWSLSRGGTEAFF

J gene: TRBJ2-1
D gene: TRBD1
V gene: TRBV28
CDR3 DNA: TGTGCCAGCAGACCGAGGACAGGGGGCTCCTACAATGAGCAGTTCTTC
CDR3 protein: CASRPRTGGSYNEQFF

J gene: TRBJ2-5
D gene: .
V gene: TRBV4-1
CDR3 DNA: TGCGCCAGCAGCCAAGCGGAGGCCCGCAAAGAGACCCAGTACTTC
CDR3 protein: CASSQAEARKETQYF

J gene: TRBJ2-3
D gene: TRBD1
V gene: TRBV2
CDR3 DNA: TGTGCCAGCAGGCCCATACTCAGGGGGCGGACAGATACGCAGTATTTT
CDR3 protein: CASRPILRGRTDTQYF